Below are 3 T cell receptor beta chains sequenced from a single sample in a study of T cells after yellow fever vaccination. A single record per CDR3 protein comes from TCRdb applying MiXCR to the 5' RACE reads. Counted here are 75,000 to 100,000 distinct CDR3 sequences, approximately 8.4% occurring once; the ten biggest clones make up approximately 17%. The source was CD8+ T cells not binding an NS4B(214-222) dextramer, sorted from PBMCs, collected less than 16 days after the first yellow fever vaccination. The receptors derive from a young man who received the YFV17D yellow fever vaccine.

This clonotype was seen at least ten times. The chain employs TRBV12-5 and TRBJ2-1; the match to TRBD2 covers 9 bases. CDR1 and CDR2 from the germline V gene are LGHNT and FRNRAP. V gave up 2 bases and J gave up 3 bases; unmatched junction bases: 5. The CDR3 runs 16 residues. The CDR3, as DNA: TGTGCTAGTGGTTTGCCGGTAGCGGGGGTCTACAATGAGCAGTTCTTC. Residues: CASGLPVAGVYNEQFF.

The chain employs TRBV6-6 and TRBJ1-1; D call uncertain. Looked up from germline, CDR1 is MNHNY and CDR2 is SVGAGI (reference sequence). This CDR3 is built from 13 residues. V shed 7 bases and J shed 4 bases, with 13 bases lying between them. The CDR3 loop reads CASTPSLATEAFF. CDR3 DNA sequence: TGTGCCAGCACACCAAGCCTGGCCACTGAAGCTTTCTTT.

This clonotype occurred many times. CDR3 nucleotides: TGTGCCAGCAGCTTGTTCGGTCCTGAGCAGTTCTTC. It is translated as CASSLFGPEQFF. This rearrangement joins TRBV5-5 to TRBJ2-1, with D uncertain. Germline loops: CDR1 SGHKS, CDR2 YYEKEE (reference sequence). This CDR3 has 12 amino acids. V dropped 1 base and J dropped 9 bases, with 8 bases sitting between them.